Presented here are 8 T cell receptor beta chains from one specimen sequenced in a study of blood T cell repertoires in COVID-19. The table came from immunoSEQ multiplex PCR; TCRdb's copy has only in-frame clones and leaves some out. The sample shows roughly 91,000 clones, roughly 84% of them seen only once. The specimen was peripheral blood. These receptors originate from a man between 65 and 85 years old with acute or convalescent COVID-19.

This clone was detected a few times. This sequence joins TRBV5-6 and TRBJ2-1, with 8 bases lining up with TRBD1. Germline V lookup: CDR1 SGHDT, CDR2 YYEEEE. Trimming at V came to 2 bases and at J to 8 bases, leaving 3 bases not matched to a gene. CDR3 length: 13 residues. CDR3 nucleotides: TGTGCCAGCAGCTTCACAGGGGGATATGAGCAGTTCTTC. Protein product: CASSFTGGYEQFF.

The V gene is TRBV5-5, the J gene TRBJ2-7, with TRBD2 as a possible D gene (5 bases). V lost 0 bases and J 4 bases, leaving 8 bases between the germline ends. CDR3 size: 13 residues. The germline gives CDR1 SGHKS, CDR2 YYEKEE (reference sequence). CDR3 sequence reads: CASSLAPGYEQYV. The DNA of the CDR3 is TGTGCCAGCAGCTTGGCCCCGGGATACGAGCAGTACGTC.

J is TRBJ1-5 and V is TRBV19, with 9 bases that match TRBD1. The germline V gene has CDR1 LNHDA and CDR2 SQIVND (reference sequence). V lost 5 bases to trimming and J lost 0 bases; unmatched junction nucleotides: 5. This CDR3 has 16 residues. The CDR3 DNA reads TGTGCCAGTAGTGCTCAGGACAGGGGTAGCAATCAGCCCCAGCATTTT. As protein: CASSAQDRGSNQPQHF. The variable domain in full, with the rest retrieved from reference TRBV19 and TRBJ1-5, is DGGITQSPKYLFRKEGQNVTLSCEQNLNHDAMYWYRQDPGQGLRLIYYSQIVNDFQKGDIAEGYSVSREKKESFPLTVTSAQKNPTAFYLCASSAQDRGSNQPQHFGDGTRLSIL.

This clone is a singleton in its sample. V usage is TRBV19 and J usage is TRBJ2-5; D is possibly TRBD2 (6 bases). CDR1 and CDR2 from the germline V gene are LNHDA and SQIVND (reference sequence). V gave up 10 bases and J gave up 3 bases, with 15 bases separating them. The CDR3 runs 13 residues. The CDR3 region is CAISRGWKETQYF. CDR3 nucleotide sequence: TGTGCCATTTCCCGGGGGTGGAAAGAGACCCAGTACTTC.

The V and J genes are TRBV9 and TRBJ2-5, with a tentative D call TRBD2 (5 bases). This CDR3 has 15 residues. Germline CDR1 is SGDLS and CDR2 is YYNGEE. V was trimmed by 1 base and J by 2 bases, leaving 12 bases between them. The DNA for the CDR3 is TGTGCCAGCAGCGTAACGTCTCGGAGGCAAGAGACCCAGTACTTC. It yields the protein CASSVTSRRQETQYF.

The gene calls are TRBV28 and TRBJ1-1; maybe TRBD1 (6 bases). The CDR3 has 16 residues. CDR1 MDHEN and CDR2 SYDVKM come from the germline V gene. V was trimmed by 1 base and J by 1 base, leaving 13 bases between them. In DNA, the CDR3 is TGTGCCAGCAGTTTATATCTTCGGACAGAGAACACTGAAGCTTTCTTT. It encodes CASSLYLRTENTEAFF.

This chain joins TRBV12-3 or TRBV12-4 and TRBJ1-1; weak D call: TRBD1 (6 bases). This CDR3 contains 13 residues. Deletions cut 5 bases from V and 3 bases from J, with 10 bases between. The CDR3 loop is CASSRQGHTEAFF. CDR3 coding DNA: TGTGCCAGCAGTCGTCAGGGGCACACTGAAGCTTTCTTT.

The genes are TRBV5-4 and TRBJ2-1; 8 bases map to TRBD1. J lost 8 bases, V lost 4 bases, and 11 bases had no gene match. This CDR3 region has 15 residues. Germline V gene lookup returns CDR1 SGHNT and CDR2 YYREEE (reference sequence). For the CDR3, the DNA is TGTGCCAGCAGCCCCATAGGACAGGGAGAACATGAGCAGTTCTTC. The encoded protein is CASSPIGQGEHEQFF. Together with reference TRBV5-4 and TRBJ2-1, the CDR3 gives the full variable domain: ETGVTQSPTHLIKTRGQQVTLRCSSQSGHNTVSWYQQALGQGPQFIFQYYREEENGRGNFPPRFSGLQFPNYSSELNVNALELDDSALYLCASSPIGQGEHEQFFGPGTRLTVL.